The T cell receptor (beta chain) described here comes from a study of Ad26.COV2.S vaccination and SARS-CoV-2 variants. Treatment described: some 20 received Ad26.COV2.S at low or high dose, single or two shots; 5 received placebo; per-sample allocation not given. The study sampled participants on day 63 after the first vaccine or placebo injection. This clone was picked up a small number of times. Germline CDR1 and CDR2: SGHAT and FQNNGV. V was shortened by 0 bases and J by 9 bases, with 9 bases between the two germline ends. The CDR3 has 14 residues. Clones were read by immunoSEQ multiplex PCR, and TCRdb kept only the in-frame ones, dropping some. This table has around 370,000 clones, 85% appearing once.

This TCR was sampled from a person aged 18-60 years who received the Ad26.COV2.S COVID-19 vaccine or a placebo. The sequenced sample was peripheral blood, obtained in a trial of Ad26.COV2.S vaccine versus placebo. This chain joins TRBV11-2 and TRBJ1-6; D is unclear. The CDR3 sequence: CASSLEYSGSPLHF. CDR3 nucleotide sequence: TGTGCCAGCAGCTTAGAGTACAGCGGTTCACCCCTCCACTTT.